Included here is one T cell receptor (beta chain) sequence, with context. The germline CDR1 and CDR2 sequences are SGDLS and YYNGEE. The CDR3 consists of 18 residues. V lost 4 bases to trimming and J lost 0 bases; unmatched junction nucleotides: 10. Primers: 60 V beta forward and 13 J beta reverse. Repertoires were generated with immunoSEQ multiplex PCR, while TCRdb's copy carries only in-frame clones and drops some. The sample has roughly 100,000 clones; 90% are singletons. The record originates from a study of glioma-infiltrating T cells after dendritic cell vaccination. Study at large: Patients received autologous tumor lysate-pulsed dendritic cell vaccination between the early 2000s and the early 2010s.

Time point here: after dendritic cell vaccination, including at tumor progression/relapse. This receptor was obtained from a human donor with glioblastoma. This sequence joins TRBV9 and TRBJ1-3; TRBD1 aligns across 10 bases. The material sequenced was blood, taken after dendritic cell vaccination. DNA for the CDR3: TGTGCCAGCAGCAAACTCCCGGGACAGGGGTTCTCTGGAAACACCATATATTTT. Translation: CASSKLPGQGFSGNTIYF. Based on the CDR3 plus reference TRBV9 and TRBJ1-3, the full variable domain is DSGVTQTPKHLITATGQRVTLRCSPRSGDLSVYWYQQSLDQGLQFLIQYYNGEERAKGNILERFSAQQFPDLHSELNLSSLELGDSALYFCASSKLPGQGFSGNTIYFGEGSWLTVV.